This record concerns one T cell receptor (beta chain) sequence. Its antigen is undetermined. As the sequencing template, cDNA was produced by extracting RNA and reverse transcribing it. TCRdb keeps only in-frame clones here, not all; method: immunoSEQ multiplex PCR. Of around 100,000 clones listed, 70% to 90% are singletons. Germline assignment: CDR1 MDHEN and CDR2 SYDVKM. The V and J ends lost 8 bases and 6 bases, in that order; junction bases with no gene match: 11. This CDR3 has 15 amino acids. This record comes from a study of CD8+ T cells in alopecia areata. As for the study in general: Tofacitinib ran 6 to 18 months, followed by 6 months off drug. The study's findings and limits: Researchers report lesional scalp, most notably alopecia totalis/universalis, outstripped normal scalp in clonality. A great number of expanded lesional clones endured in scalp and blood during tofacitinib.

Treatment specified: oral pan-JAK inhibitor, 5-10 mg twice daily. Samples from alopecia areata patients were lesional scalp punch biopsies and peripheral blood. The chain employs TRBV28 and TRBJ2-7, with TRBD1 matching over 12 bases. This clonotype was obtained from a human donor with alopecia areata. This specimen was CD8+ T cells sorted from blood, taken at roughly week 30, from a patient treated with tofacitinib. CDR3 nucleotides: TGTGCCAGCGAAGGGGCCGGGACAGGGGGCGCCGAGCAGTACTTC. This translates into CASEGAGTGGAEQYF.